The 25 T cell receptor beta chains reported below all come from one sample, sequenced in a study of shared clonotypes between healthy human individuals. Libraries were prepared by immunoSEQ multiplex PCR; TCRdb keeps only in-frame clonotypes and omits some of them. In the table there are around 1.4 million clones, approximately 98.5% of which are singletons. The specimen sequenced was naive CD4+ T cells sorted from blood. Documented subset: CD45RA+ positively selected. These TCRs come from a man aged 25-45 years in good health.

The rearrangement uses TRBV9 and TRBJ2-7, with 11 positions matching TRBD2. Germline V gene data show CDR1 as SGDLS and CDR2 as YYNGEE. CDR3 length: 16 residues. V shed 4 bases and J 1 base; nucleotides not matched to a gene: 7. CDR3 loop: CASSPTGTSGSYEQYF. The CDR3 nucleotides read TGTGCCAGCAGCCCCACCGGGACTAGCGGATCCTACGAGCAGTACTTC.

The rearrangement joins TRBV30 to TRBJ2-7, with a weak D call TRBD1 (5 bases). Germline lookup yields CDR1 GTSNPN and CDR2 SVGIG (reference sequence). CDR3 length equals 11 residues. V was shortened by 7 bases and J by 3 bases, with 10 bases between the two germline ends. The CDR3 is CALGRVYEQYF. CDR3 coding DNA: TGTGCCTTGGGGCGCGTCTACGAGCAGTACTTC.

The V call is TRBV14, the J call TRBJ2-3; a possible D gene is TRBD2 (5 bases). V lost 4 bases and J lost 2, with 19 bases in between. Germline values: CDR1 SGHDN, CDR2 FVKESK. The CDR3 extends over 17 amino acids. The DNA for the CDR3 is TGTGCCAGCAGCCCCGCAACGGAGGAACTTCTCACAGATACGCAGTATTTT. It encodes CASSPATEELLTDTQYF.

In this sample, this clone turned up once. The rearrangement joins TRBV9 to TRBJ2-1; TRBD1 matches at 9 bases. Looked up from germline, CDR1 is SGDLS and CDR2 is YYNGEE. After removal of 0 bases from V and 0 bases from J, the junction contained 13 bases not matched to a gene. This CDR3 spans 20 amino acids. CDR3 sequence: CASSVEIGTGTFSSYNEQFF. The CDR3 region has the DNA TGTGCCAGCAGCGTAGAAATAGGGACAGGGACATTTAGCTCCTACAATGAGCAGTTCTTC.

V is TRBV5-1 and J is TRBJ2-7; D may be TRBD1 (5 bases). Trimming pared 0 bases from V and 3 bases from J, leaving 13 bases between. From germline, CDR1 is SGHRS and CDR2 YFSETQ. CDR3 length: 15 residues. This CDR3 is CASSLEARQGYEQYF. The DNA of the CDR3 is TGCGCCAGCAGCTTGGAGGCCCGTCAGGGCTACGAGCAGTACTTC.

The chain uses TRBV14 and TRBJ2-1; TRBD1 might be the D (6 bases). Germline V gene lookup returns CDR1 SGHDN and CDR2 FVKESK. The CDR3 is 13 amino acids. V lost 4 bases, J lost 6 bases, and 10 bases lay in between. CDR3 DNA: TGTGCCAGCAGCCGGGACACTGTCAATGAGCAGTTCTTC. Amino acids: CASSRDTVNEQFF.

This chain connects TRBV12-2 to TRBJ2-7; the table assigns TRBD2, which was not confirmed against the DNA. TRBV12-2 is listed as a pseudogene. The CDR3 runs 14 residues. The CDR3 DNA follows: TGTGCAAGTCGCCCGGGACTAGCACACTACGAGCAGTACTTC. Translating gives CASRPGLAHYEQYF.

The V gene is TRBV6-6, the J gene TRBJ2-1; D is possibly TRBD2 (6 bases). Deletions cut 6 bases from V and 8 bases from J, with 17 bases between. The CDR3 contains 14 residues. CDR1 and CDR2 from the germline V gene are MNHNY and SVGAGI (reference sequence). The DNA of the CDR3 is TGTGCCAGCAGATTCCGGGACTGGGCTGATGAGCAGTTCTTC. Protein product: CASRFRDWADEQFF.

In its sample, this clone was seen once. This chain links TRBV6-1 with TRBJ1-1, with TRBD1 matching over 8 bases. Per germline, CDR1 MNHNS and CDR2 SASEGT. The CDR3 covers 14 residues. Unmatched junction bases numbered 5, after V lost 7 bases and J lost 1 base. DNA for the CDR3: TGTGCCAGCACTCAGGGGGCGGCGAACACTGAAGCTTTCTTT. This gives the protein CASTQGAANTEAFF.

The chain carries TRBV5-5 and TRBJ2-7; 9 positions match TRBD2. The CDR3 runs to 17 residues. The germline gives CDR1 SGHKS, CDR2 YYEKEE (reference sequence). V was pared by 0 bases and J by 4 bases, with 11 bases of the junction left unmatched. CDR3 protein: CASSLGPPYSGSYEQYF. DNA of the CDR3: TGTGCCAGCAGCTTGGGGCCCCCATATAGCGGGAGTTACGAGCAGTACTTC.

The chain recombines TRBV19 with TRBJ2-7; 7 bases fit TRBD1. The CDR3 runs 14 residues. Germline CDR1 reads LNHDA; CDR2 reads SQIVND (reference sequence). With 9 bases clipped from V and 5 bases from J, the junction kept 13 bases outside the gene matches. The CDR3 coding sequence is TGTGCCAGCTCCCCCGGGACAGTAAGGGACGAGCAGTACTTC. Amino acids: CASSPGTVRDEQYF.

The gene calls are TRBV7-7 and TRBJ2-5, with D possibly being TRBD2 (5 bases). CDR3 size: 14 residues. Germline V gene sequence: CDR1 SSHAT, CDR2 FNYEAQ (reference sequence). V dropped 5 bases and J dropped 3 bases, with 13 bases sitting between them. The CDR3 reads CASSPNSGKETQYF. The DNA of the CDR3 is TGTGCCAGCAGCCCAAACTCGGGGAAAGAGACCCAGTACTTC.

This chain links TRBV7-2 with TRBJ2-7; D is ambiguous. CDR3 length equals 15 residues. V was trimmed by 1 base and J by 1 base, leaving 11 bases between them. Germline loops: CDR1 SGHTA, CDR2 FQGNSA. The CDR3 sequence: CASSLGSGGSYEQYF. The CDR3 DNA sequence: TGTGCCAGCAGCTTAGGGTCTGGCGGATCCTACGAGCAGTACTTC.

In this sample, this clone turned up once. The DNA for the CDR3 is TGTGCCAGCAGCTCAAGACTAGCTCCCTGGTATGAGCAGTTCTTC. Amino acids: CASSSRLAPWYEQFF. The V call is TRBV11-2, the J call TRBJ2-1, with TRBD2 matching 7 bases. This CDR3 spans 15 amino acids. Germline loops: CDR1 SGHAT, CDR2 FQNNGV. V dropped 4 bases and J dropped 8; count of bases not matched to a gene: 11.

The V and J genes are TRBV7-9 and TRBJ2-1, with 9 bases identical to TRBD2. Looked up from germline, CDR1 is SEHNR and CDR2 is FQNEAQ (reference sequence). The CDR3 sequence is 16 residues long. Unmatched junction bases numbered 4, after V lost 3 bases and J lost 1 base. The CDR3 nucleotides read TGTGCCAGCAGCTTTGCTAGCGGGAATTCCTACAATGAGCAGTTCTTC. Its translation is CASSFASGNSYNEQFF.

The genes are TRBV2 and TRBJ2-1; TRBD2 agrees at 8 bases. Germline lookup yields CDR1 SNHLY and CDR2 FYNNEI. This CDR3 region has 13 residues. J gave up 9 bases and V 5 bases, and 6 bases lay outside the gene matches. In nucleotides, the CDR3 is TGTGCCAGCAGTCCGGGACTAGGAATTGAGCAGTTCTTC. Amino acids: CASSPGLGIEQFF. The full variable domain, rest sourced from reference TRBV2 and TRBJ2-1, is EPEVTQTPSHQVTQMGQEVILRCVPISNHLYFYWYRQILGQKVEFLVSFYNNEISEKSEIFDDQFSVERPDGSNFTLKIRSTKLEDSAMYFCASSPGLGIEQFFGPGTRLTVL.

The chain recombines TRBV28 with TRBJ1-1; D ambiguous. V gave up 6 bases and J gave up 0 bases, with 8 bases separating them. The germline CDR1 and CDR2 sequences are MDHEN and SYDVKM. CDR3 length: 13 amino acids. For the CDR3, the DNA is TGTGCCAGCAGCTCCAACTTGAACACTGAAGCTTTCTTT. Its protein product is CASSSNLNTEAFF.

The chain employs TRBV7-9 and TRBJ1-1; D remains unclear. V was trimmed by 2 bases and J by 0 bases, leaving 4 bases between them. Germline V CDR1 and CDR2: SEHNR, FQNEAQ (reference sequence). The CDR3 loop spans 13 amino acids. The CDR3 DNA follows: TGTGCCAGCAGCTTAAGCATGAACACTGAAGCTTTCTTT. This codes for CASSLSMNTEAFF. Complete variable domain (other parts from reference TRBV7-9 and TRBJ1-1): DTGVSQNPRHKITKRGQNVTFRCDPISEHNRLYWYRQTLGQGPEFLTYFQNEAQLEKSRLLSDRFSAERPKGSFSTLEIQRTEQGDSAMYLCASSLSMNTEAFFGQGTRLTVV.

The CDR3 bases are TGTGCCAGCAGTTTTAGGCGATACGAAAAACTGTTTTTT. Its protein product is CASSFRRYEKLFF. The chain couples TRBV27 to TRBJ1-4; D call uncertain. Deletions cut 3 bases from V and 8 bases from J, with 10 bases between. Germline V CDR1 and CDR2: MNHEY, SMNVEV (reference sequence). The length of the CDR3 is 13 residues.

The chain combines TRBV27 with TRBJ2-2; D perhaps matches TRBD1 (5 bases). V lost 7 bases and J lost 4, with 16 bases in between. The CDR3 spans 15 residues. Per germline, CDR1 MNHEY and CDR2 SMNVEV (reference sequence). CDR3 residues: CASTPLWGPTGELFF. The CDR3 nucleotides are TGTGCCAGCACCCCCCTCTGGGGCCCCACCGGGGAGCTGTTTTTT.

The J gene is TRBJ2-3, the V gene TRBV27, with 7 bases identical to TRBD2. The length of the CDR3 is 14 residues. V lost 0 bases to trimming and J lost 6 bases; unmatched junction nucleotides: 3. Germline-derived CDR1 and CDR2 are MNHEY and SMNVEV (reference sequence). The CDR3 DNA follows: TGTGCCAGCAGTTTATCGTGGGGGGGGGATACGCAGTATTTT. Translating gives CASSLSWGGDTQYF.

The chain employs TRBV18 and TRBJ2-3, with D uncertain. Trimming took 8 bases from V and 6 from J, leaving 24 bases between them. This CDR3 is built from 16 residues. Germline V lookup: CDR1 KGHSH, CDR2 LQKENI. The DNA of the CDR3 is TGTGCCAGCCGCCCCAGTCACGGATTGACCCCCGATACGCAGTATTTT. It yields the protein CASRPSHGLTPDTQYF.

The chain uses TRBV9 and TRBJ2-3; TRBD2 agrees at 10 bases. Trimming took 4 bases from V and 0 from J; bases not matched to a gene: 2. The CDR3 covers 15 residues. In germline, CDR1 is SGDLS, CDR2 YYNGEE. The CDR3 here is CASSSTSGSTDTQYF. For the CDR3, the DNA is TGTGCCAGCAGCTCGACTAGCGGGAGCACAGATACGCAGTATTTT.

The chain uses TRBV7-2 and TRBJ2-4; D perhaps matches TRBD1 (6 bases). CDR1 is SGHTA, CDR2 FQGNSA, per germline. The germline V and J ends were trimmed by 5 bases and 6 bases, with 8 bases remaining between them. The CDR3 has 12 amino acids. The CDR3: CASSPQGNIQYF. The CDR3 bases are TGTGCCAGCAGCCCACAGGGAAACATTCAGTACTTC.

The chain links TRBV28 to TRBJ2-7; TRBD2 matches 12 bases. CDR1 and CDR2 from the germline V gene are MDHEN and SYDVKM. Trimming removed 1 base from V and 7 bases from J; junction bases left unmatched: 11. This CDR3 contains 17 residues. The CDR3 sequence: CASSLFAPGLAGREQYF. The DNA for the CDR3 is TGTGCCAGCAGTTTATTTGCCCCCGGACTAGCGGGACGTGAGCAGTACTTC.